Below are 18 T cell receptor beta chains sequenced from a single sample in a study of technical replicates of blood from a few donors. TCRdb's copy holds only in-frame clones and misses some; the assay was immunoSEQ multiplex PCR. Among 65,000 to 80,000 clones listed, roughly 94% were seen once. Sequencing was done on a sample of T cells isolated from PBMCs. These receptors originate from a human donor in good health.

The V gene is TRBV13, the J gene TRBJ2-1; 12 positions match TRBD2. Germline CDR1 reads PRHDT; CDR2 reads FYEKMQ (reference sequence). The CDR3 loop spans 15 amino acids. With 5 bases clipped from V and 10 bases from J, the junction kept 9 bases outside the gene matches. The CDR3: CASSPRLAGGWEQFF. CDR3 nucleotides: TGTGCCAGCAGCCCCCGGCTAGCGGGGGGGTGGGAGCAGTTCTTC.

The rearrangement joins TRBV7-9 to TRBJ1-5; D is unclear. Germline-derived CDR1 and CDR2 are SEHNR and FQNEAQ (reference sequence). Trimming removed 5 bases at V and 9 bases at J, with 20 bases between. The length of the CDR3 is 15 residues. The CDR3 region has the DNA TGTGCCAGCAGCCGAGCCGATTTCTTTATTGGGCCCCAGCATTTT. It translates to CASSRADFFIGPQHF.

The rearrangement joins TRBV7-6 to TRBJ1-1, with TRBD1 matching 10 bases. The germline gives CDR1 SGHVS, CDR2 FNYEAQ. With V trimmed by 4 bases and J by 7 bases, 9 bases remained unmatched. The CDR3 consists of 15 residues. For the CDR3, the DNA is TGTGCCAGCAGCTCCCCCGGGACAGGGGCCCTTGAAGCTTTCTTT. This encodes CASSSPGTGALEAFF.

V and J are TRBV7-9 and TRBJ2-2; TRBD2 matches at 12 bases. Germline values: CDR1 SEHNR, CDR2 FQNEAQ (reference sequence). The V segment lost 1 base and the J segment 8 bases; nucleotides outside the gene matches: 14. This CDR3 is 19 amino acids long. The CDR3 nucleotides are TGTGCCAGCAGCTTAGAGGTTGGACTAGCGGGGCCCTTTGGTGGGGAGCTGTTTTTT. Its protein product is CASSLEVGLAGPFGGELFF.

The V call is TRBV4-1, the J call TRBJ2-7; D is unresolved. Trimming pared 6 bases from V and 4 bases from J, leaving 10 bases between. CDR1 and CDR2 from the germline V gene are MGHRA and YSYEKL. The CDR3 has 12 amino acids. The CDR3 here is CASRGQIYEQYF. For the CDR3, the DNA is TGCGCCAGCAGGGGCCAAATTTACGAGCAGTACTTC.

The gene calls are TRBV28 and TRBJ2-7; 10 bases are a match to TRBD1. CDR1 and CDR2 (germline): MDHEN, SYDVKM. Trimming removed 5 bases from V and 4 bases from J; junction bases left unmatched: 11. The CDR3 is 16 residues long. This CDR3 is CASSSPSRQGAYEQYF. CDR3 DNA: TGTGCCAGCAGTAGCCCCTCCCGACAGGGGGCTTACGAGCAGTACTTC.

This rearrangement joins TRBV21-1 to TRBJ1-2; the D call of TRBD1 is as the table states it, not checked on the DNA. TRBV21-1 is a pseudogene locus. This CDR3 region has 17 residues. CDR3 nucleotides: TGTGCCAGCAGCAAAGAAAGATGTAGGGGCCAGCCAGGTGGCTACACCTTC. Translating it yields CASSKERCRGQPGGYTF.

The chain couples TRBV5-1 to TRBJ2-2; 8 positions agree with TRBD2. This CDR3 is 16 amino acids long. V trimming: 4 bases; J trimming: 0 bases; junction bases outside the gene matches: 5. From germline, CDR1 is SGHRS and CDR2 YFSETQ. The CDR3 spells CASSILAGTNTGELFF. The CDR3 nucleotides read TGCGCCAGCAGCATCTTAGCGGGGACGAACACCGGGGAGCTGTTTTTT.

Here the CDR3 DNA reads TGTGCCAGCAGTTTCCTGAGGGGCTACACCTTC. It encodes CASSFLRGYTF. The chain uses TRBV28 and TRBJ1-2; D remains ambiguous. The CDR3 is 11 amino acids. With 3 bases removed from V and 8 bases from J, the gap between germline ends came to 7 bases. The germline V gene encodes CDR1 MDHEN and CDR2 SYDVKM.

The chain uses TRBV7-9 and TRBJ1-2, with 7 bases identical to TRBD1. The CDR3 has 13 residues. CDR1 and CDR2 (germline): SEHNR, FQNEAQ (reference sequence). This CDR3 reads CDVKWTGGYGYTF. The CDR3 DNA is TGTGACGTCAAGTGGACAGGCGGTTATGGCTACACCTTC.

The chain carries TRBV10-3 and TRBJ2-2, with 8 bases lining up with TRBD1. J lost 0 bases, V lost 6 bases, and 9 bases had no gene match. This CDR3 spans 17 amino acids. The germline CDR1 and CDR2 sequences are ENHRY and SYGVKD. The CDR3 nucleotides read TGTGCCATCAGGCAGACAGGGGTGGGGCCGAACACCGGGGAGCTGTTTTTT. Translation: CAIRQTGVGPNTGELFF.

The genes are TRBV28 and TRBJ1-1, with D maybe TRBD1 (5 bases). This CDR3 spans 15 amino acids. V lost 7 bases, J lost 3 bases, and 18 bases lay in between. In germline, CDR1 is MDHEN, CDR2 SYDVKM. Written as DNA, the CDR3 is TGTGCCAGCACTAATGGGGGGGTGGGGGACACTGAAGCTTTCTTT. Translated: CASTNGGVGDTEAFF. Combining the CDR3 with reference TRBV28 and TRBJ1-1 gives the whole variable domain DVKVTQSSRYLVKRTGEKVFLECVQDMDHENMFWYRQDPGLGLRLIYFSYDVKMKEKGDIPEGYSVSREKKERFSLILESASTNQTSMYLCASTNGGVGDTEAFFGQGTRLTVV.

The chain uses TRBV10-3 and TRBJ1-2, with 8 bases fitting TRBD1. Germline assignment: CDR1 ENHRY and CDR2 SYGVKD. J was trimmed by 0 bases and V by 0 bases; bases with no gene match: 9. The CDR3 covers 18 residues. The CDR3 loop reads CAISESLLRTGPNYGYTF. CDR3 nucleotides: TGTGCCATCAGTGAGTCGCTACTCCGGACAGGGCCTAACTATGGCTACACCTTC.

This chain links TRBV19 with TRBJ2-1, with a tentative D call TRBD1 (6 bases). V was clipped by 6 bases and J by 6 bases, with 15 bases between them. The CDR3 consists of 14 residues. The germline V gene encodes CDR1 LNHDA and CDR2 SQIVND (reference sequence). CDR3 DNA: TGTGCCAGTAGGCCCCAACAGGGTGCCAATGAGCAGTTCTTC. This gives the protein CASRPQQGANEQFF.

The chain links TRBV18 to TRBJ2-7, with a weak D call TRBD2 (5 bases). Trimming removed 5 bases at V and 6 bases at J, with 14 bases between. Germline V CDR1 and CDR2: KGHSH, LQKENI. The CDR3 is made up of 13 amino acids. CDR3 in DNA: TGTGCCAGCTCAGAACGGGGATCTGTCGAGCAGTACTTC. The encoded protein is CASSERGSVEQYF.

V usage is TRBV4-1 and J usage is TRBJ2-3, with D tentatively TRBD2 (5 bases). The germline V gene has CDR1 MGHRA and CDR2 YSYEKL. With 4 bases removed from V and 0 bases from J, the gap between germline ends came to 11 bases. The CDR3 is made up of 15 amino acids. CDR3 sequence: CASSLRTGSTDTQYF. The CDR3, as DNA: TGCGCCAGCAGCCTCCGGACTGGCAGCACAGATACGCAGTATTTT.

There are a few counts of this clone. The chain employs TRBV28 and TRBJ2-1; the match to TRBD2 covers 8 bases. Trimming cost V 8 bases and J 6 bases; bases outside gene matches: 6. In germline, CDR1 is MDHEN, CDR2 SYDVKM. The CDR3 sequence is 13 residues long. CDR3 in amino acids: CASGAGVGNEQFF. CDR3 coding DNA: TGTGCCAGCGGAGCGGGAGTAGGCAATGAGCAGTTCTTC.

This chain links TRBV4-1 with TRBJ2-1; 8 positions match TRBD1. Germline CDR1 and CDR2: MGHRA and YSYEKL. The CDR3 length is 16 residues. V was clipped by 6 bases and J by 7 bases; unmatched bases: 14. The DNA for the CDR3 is TGCGCCAGCAGTCGACAAATTGGACAGGGTCAGAATGAGCAGTTCTTC. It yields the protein CASSRQIGQGQNEQFF.